Listed below are T cell receptor beta chains from one sample, sequenced in a study of T cells in Graves' hyperthyroidism and ophthalmopathy. One entry per CDR3 protein results from TCRdb running MiXCR on the multiplex PCR reads. The sample lists 80,000 to 100,000 distinct CDR3 sequences, around 40% occurring once. Material for sequencing was peripheral blood or thyroid tissue (not recorded which). All receptors derive from a young woman with Graves' hyperthyroidism. Each CDR3 is given with its conserved first and last residue. The D gene is left open where the match is weak. The size entry is marked missing in some rows and otherwise reads once, few, many or a size class.

cdr3_aa d_call v_call clone_size j_call
CASRMTGPFSYEQYF TRBD1 TRBV5-1 many TRBJ2-7
CAWRGPSRGNYEQYF . TRBV30 many TRBJ2-7
CASSLSLGQTLYGYTF TRBD1 TRBV27 many TRBJ1-2
CASSVQGRNSPLHF . TRBV10-1 many TRBJ1-6
CASSQGAGTYGYTF . TRBV14 many TRBJ1-2
CASSKGQGAPEAFF . TRBV11-1 many TRBJ1-1
CASTESVSYGYTF . TRBV28 medium-sized TRBJ1-2
CGCRDGGRRITEAFF . TRBV19 . TRBJ1-1
CASSPPARAEAQYF . TRBV18 many TRBJ2-5
CASSWSSYSNQPQHF . TRBV19 many TRBJ1-5
CASSLYSGTGHGETQYF TRBD2 TRBV28 . TRBJ2-5
CASSQGQGLAGANVLTF TRBD1 TRBV2 many TRBJ2-6
CSARVRGNSPLHF . TRBV20-1 . TRBJ1-6
CASSEWRADETQYF . TRBV25-1 few TRBJ2-5
CASSLGGGQGAYEQYF TRBD1 TRBV7-2 many TRBJ2-7
CATSRDRDGEAFF . TRBV15 . TRBJ1-1
CASSSDRGHYYGYTF TRBD1 TRBV9 few TRBJ1-2
CASSSNHRGYGYTF TRBD1 TRBV9 . TRBJ1-2
CSARSPGQEYF TRBD1 TRBV20-1 many TRBJ2-5
CASSSGIGYGYTF . TRBV13 many TRBJ1-2
CASSRRDNSYEQYF . TRBV7-2 . TRBJ2-7
CSSSTTAENTYGQYF . TRBV12-3/TRBV12-4 . TRBJ2-7
CSVSRWGGGAFF . TRBV29-1 . TRBJ1-1
CASSVGGADGYTF . TRBV9 . TRBJ1-2
CASSYGDTETNTEAFF . TRBV7-2 . TRBJ1-1
CAISGRSYEQYF . TRBV10-3 . TRBJ2-7
CATSPRGVYGYTF . TRBV15 . TRBJ1-2
CSASRQGGYEQYF . TRBV20-1 . TRBJ2-7
CATSSHGGSNQPQHF . TRBV15 . TRBJ1-5
CASSVGTLRRRLSGNTIYF . TRBV13 . TRBJ1-3
CASSRDAGETQYF . TRBV6-1 many TRBJ2-5
CASSARDSYEQYF . TRBV18 few TRBJ2-7
CSARPDRGGGKLFF TRBD1 TRBV20-1 many TRBJ1-4
CATSSPEGANYGYTF TRBD1 TRBV15 . TRBJ1-2
CASSLGSSQGTLTF TRBD1 TRBV7-9 many TRBJ2-6
CASVGGSNQPQQF . TRBV2 . TRBJ1-5
CASSRGTTSGYEQYF TRBD2 TRBV6-5 many TRBJ2-7
CANSLWGRNYGYTF . TRBV12-3/TRBV12-4 once TRBJ1-2
CASSLGFDTQYF . TRBV7-2 few TRBJ2-3